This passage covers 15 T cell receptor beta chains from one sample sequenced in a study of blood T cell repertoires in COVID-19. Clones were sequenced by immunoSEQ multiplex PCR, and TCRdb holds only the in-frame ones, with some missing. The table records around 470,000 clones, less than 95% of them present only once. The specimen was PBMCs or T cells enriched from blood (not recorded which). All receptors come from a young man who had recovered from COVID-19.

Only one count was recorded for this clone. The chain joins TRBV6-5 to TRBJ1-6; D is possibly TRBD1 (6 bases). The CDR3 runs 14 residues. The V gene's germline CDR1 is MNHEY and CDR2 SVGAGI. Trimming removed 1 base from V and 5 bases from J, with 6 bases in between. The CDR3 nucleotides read TGTGCCAGCAGTTACTACAGGGATAATTCACCCCTCCACTTT. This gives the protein CASSYYRDNSPLHF.

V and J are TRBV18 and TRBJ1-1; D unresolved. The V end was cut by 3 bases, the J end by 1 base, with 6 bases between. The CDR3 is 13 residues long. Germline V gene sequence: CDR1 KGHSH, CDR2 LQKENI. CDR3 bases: TGTGCCAGCTCACCGAGGCAGAACACTGAAGCTTTCTTT. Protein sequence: CASSPRQNTEAFF. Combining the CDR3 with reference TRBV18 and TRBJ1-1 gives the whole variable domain NAGVMQNPRHLVRRRGQEARLRCSPMKGHSHVYWYRQLPEEGLKFMVYLQKENIIDESGMPKERFSAEFPKEGPSILRIQQVVRGDSAAYFCASSPRQNTEAFFGQGTRLTVV.

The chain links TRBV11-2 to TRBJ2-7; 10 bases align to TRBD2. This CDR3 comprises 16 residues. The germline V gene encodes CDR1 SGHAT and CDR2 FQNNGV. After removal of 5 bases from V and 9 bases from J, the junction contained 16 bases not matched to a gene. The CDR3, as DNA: TGTGCCAGCAGCCATACAGCGGGAGGGGATTCGGCGGCGCAGTACTTC. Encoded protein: CASSHTAGGDSAAQYF.

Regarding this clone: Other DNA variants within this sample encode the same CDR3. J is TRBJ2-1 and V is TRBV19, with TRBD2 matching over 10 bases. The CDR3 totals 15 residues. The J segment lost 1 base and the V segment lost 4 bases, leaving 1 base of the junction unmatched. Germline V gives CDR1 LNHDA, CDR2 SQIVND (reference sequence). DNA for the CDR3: TGTGCCAGTAGTACTAGCGGGAGTTCCTACAATGAGCAGTTCTTC. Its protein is CASSTSGSSYNEQFF.

The CDR3, as DNA: TGTGCCAGCAGCTTGGGTTGGACAGCTGGAAACACCATATATTTT. This translates into CASSLGWTAGNTIYF. This chain connects TRBV11-1 to TRBJ1-3; D possibly corresponds to TRBD1 (6 bases). V lost 3 bases, J lost 2 bases, and 11 bases lay in between. Germline V gene lookup returns CDR1 SGHAT and CDR2 FQDESV (reference sequence). This CDR3 is built from 15 residues.

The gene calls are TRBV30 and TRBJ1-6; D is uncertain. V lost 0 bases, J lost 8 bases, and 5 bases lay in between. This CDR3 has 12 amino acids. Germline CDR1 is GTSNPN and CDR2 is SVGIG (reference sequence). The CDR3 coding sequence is TGTGCCTGGAGTGTTCTCTATTCACCCCTCCACTTT. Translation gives CAWSVLYSPLHF.

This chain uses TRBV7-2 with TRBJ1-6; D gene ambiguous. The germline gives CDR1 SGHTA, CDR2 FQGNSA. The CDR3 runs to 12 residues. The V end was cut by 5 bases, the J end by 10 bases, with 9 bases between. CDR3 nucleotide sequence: TGTGCCAGCAGCCTCTCTATCTCACCCCTCCACTTT. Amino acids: CASSLSISPLHF.

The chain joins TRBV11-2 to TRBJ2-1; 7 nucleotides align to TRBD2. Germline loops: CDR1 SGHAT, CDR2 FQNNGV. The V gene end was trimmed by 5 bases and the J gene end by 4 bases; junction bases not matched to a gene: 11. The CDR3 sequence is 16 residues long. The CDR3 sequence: CASSPQPGSGYNEQFF. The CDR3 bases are TGTGCCAGCAGCCCCCAGCCAGGTAGCGGGTACAATGAGCAGTTCTTC. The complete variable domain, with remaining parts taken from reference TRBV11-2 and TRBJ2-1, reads EAGVAQSPRYKIIEKRQSVAFWCNPISGHATLYWYQQILGQGPKLLIQFQNNGVVDDSQLPKDRFSAERLKGVDSTLKIQPAKLEDSAVYLCASSPQPGSGYNEQFFGPGTRLTVL.

The CDR3 DNA is TGTGCCAGCTCACCACCCATGGGAGCGAATGGCTACACCTTC. Amino acids: CASSPPMGANGYTF. The chain combines TRBV18 with TRBJ1-2; D remains ambiguous. V shed 0 bases and J shed 6 bases, with 11 bases lying between them. The CDR3 covers 14 residues. Germline V gene lookup returns CDR1 KGHSH and CDR2 LQKENI.

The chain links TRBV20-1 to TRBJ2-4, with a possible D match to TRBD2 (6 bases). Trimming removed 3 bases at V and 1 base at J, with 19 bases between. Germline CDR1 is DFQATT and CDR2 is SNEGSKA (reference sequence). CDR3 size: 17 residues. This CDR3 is CSASNGQGLLAKNIQYF. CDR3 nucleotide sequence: TGCAGTGCTAGTAATGGTCAGGGACTTCTTGCCAAAAACATTCAGTACTTC.

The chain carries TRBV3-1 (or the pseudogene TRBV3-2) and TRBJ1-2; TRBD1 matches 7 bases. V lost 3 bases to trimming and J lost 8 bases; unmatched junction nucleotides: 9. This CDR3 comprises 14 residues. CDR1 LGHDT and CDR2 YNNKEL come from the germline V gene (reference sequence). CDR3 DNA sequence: TGTGCCAGCAGCCAGGGAGGCAACAGGGGCGGCTACACCTTC. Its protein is CASSQGGNRGGYTF.

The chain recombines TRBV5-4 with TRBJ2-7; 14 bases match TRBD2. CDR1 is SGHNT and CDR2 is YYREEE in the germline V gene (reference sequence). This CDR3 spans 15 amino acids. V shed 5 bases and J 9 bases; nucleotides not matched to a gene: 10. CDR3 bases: TGTGCCAGCAGTTTTGGGACTAGCGGGAGTCAGGGGCAGTACTTC. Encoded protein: CASSFGTSGSQGQYF.

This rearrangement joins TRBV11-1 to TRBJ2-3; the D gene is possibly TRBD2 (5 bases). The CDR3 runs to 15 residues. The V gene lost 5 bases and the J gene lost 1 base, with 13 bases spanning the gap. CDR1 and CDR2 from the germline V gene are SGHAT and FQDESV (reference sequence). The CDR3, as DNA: TGTGCCAGCAGCCCCCCCGGGGAAGGCACAGATACGCAGTATTTT. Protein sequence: CASSPPGEGTDTQYF. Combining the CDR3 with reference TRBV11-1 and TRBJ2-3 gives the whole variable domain EAEVAQSPRYKITEKSQAVAFWCDPISGHATLYWYRQILGQGPELLVQFQDESVVDDSQLPKDRFSAERLKGVDSTLKIQPAELGDSAMYLCASSPPGEGTDTQYFGPGTRLTVL.

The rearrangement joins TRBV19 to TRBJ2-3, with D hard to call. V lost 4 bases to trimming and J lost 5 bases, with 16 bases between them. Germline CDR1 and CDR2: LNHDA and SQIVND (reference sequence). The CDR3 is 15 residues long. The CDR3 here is CASSTGLSRKDTQYF. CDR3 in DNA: TGTGCCAGTAGTACCGGTCTTAGCCGCAAAGATACGCAGTATTTT.

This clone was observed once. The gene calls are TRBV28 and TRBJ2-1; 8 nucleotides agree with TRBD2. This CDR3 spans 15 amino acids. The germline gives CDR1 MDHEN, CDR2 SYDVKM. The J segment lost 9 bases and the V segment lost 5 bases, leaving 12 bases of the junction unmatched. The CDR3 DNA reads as TGTGCCAGCAGTACGAATAGCGGGATGTTGGGTGAGCAGTTCTTC. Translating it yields CASSTNSGMLGEQFF. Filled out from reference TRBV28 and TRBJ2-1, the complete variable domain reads DVKVTQSSRYLVKRTGEKVFLECVQDMDHENMFWYRQDPGLGLRLIYFSYDVKMKEKGDIPEGYSVSREKKERFSLILESASTNQTSMYLCASSTNSGMLGEQFFGPGTRLTVL.